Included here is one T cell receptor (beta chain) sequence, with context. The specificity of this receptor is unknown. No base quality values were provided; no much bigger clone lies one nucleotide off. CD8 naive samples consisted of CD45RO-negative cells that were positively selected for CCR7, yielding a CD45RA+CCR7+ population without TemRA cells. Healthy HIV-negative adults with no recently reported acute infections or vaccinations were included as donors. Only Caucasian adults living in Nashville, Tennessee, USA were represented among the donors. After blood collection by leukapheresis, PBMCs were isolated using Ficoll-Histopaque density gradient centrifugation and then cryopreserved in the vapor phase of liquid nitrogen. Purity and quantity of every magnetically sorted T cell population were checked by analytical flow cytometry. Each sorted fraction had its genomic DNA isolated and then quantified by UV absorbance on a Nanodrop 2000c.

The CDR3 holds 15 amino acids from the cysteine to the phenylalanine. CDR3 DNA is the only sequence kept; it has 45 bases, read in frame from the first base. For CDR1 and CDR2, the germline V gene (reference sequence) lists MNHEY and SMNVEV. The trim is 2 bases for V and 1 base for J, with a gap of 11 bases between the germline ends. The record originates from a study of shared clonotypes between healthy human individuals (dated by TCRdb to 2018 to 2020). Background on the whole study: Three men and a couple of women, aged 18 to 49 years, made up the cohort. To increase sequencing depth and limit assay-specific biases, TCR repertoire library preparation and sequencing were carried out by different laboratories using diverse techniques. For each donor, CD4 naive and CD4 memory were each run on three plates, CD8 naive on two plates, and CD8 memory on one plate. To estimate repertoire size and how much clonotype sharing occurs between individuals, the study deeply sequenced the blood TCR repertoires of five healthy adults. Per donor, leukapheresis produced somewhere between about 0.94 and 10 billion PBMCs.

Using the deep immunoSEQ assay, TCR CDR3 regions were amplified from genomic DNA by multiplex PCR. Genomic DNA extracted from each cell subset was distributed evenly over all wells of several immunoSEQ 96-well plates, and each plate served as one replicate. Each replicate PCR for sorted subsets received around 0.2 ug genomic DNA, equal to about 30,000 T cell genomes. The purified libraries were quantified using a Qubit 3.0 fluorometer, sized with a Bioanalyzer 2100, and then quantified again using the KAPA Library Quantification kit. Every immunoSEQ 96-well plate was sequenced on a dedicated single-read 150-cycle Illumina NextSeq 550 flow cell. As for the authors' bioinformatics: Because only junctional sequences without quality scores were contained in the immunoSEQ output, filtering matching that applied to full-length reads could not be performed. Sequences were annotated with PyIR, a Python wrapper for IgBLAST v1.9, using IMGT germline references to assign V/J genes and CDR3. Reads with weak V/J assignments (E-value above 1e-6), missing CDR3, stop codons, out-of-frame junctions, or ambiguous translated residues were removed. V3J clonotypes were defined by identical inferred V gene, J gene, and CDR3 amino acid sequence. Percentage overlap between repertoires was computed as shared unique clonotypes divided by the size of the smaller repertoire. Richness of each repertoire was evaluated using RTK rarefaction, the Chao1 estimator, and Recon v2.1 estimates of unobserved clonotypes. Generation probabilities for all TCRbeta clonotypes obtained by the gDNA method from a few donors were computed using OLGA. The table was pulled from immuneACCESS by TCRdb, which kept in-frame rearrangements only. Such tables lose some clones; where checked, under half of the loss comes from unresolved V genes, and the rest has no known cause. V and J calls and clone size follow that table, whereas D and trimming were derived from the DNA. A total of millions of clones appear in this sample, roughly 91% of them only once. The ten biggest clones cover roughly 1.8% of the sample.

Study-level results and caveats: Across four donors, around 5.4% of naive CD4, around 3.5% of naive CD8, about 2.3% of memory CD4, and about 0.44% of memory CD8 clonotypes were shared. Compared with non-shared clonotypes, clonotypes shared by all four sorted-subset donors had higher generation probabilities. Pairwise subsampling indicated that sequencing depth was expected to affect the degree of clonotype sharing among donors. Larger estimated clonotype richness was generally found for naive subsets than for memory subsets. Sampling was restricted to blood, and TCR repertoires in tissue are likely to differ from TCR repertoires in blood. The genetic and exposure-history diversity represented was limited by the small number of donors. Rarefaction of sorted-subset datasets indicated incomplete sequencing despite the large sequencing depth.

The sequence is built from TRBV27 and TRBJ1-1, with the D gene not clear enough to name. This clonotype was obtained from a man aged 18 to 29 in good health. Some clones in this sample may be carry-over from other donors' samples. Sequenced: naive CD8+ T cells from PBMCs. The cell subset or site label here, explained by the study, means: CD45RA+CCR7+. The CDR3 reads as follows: CASSLVWQANTEAFF. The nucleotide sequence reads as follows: TGTGCCAGCAGTTTAGTGTGGCAGGCGAACACTGAAGCTTTCTTT.